Following are 4 T cell receptor beta chains from one sample sequenced in a study of a mutant IDH1 vaccine in newly diagnosed glioma. Time point given: week 11, during vaccination. Doses comprised 300 ug of mutant IDH1 20-mer peptide each, plus topical imiquimod. These receptors have no known antigen. Clones were sequenced by immunoSEQ multiplex PCR, and TCRdb holds only the in-frame ones, with some missing. The sample records 57,000 or so clones, more than 80% being singletons. The source was PBMCs, collected from a glioma patient whose treatment included an IDH1 peptide vaccine. These receptors all come from a man aged 25 to 45 with glioma.

The chain combines TRBV6-1 with TRBJ2-5; D may match TRBD1 or TRBD2 (6 bases each). Trimming left V 6 bases short and J 5 bases short, with 16 bases between. Per the germline V gene, CDR1 is MNHNS and CDR2 is SASEGT. The CDR3 has 14 residues. The CDR3 DNA sequence: TGTGCCAGCAGATCAGGGGACTCTAGGGAGACCCAGTACTTC. As protein: CASRSGDSRETQYF.

This chain connects TRBV29-1 to TRBJ2-2; 9 bases agree with TRBD2. The V gene's germline CDR1 is SQVTM and CDR2 ANQGSEA. V gave up 4 bases and J gave up 2 bases; unmatched junction bases: 5. This CDR3 is 15 amino acids long. The CDR3 DNA is TGCAGCGTTGCTTATAGCGGGGGAAACACCGGGGAGCTGTTTTTT. Its translation: CSVAYSGGNTGELFF.

The chain links TRBV7-8 to TRBJ1-1, with D perhaps TRBD1 (5 bases). The CDR3 is 17 residues long. The germline V gene encodes CDR1 SGHVS and CDR2 FQNEAQ. V was trimmed by 2 bases and J by 0 bases, leaving 16 bases between them. The CDR3 sequence is CASSLIETTVMNTEAFF. CDR3 coding DNA: TGTGCCAGCAGCTTAATCGAAACGACAGTCATGAACACTGAAGCTTTCTTT.

The chain employs TRBV7-6 and TRBJ2-1; 7 positions agree with TRBD2. The CDR3 loop spans 14 amino acids. Trimming removed 4 bases from V and 9 bases from J; junction bases left unmatched: 9. Looked up from germline, CDR1 is SGHVS and CDR2 is FNYEAQ. CDR3 coding DNA: TGTGCCAGCAGCTACCCCAGCGGGATGGGTGAGCAGTTCTTC. As protein: CASSYPSGMGEQFF.